Below are 30 T cell receptor beta chains sequenced from a single sample in a study of shared clonotypes between healthy human individuals. The data were produced by immunoSEQ multiplex PCR, yet TCRdb's version contains in-frame clones alone and is incomplete. The sample lists 650,000 to 750,000 clones, less than 80% seen once, with 1.8% in the top ten. Input material: memory CD4+ T cells sorted from blood. Indicated subset: CD45RA-negative fraction. The source is a young woman in good health.

V gene TRBV7-9 combines with J gene TRBJ2-7; 8 nucleotides align to TRBD1. V dropped 6 bases and J dropped 4; count of bases not matched to a gene: 8. The CDR3 covers 14 residues. Germline V lookup: CDR1 SEHNR, CDR2 FQNEAQ (reference sequence). The CDR3 DNA reads TGTGCCAGCAGTTTCGGACAGGGACTGTACGAGCAGTACTTC. This gives the protein CASSFGQGLYEQYF. Supplemented by reference TRBV7-9 and TRBJ2-7, the full variable domain reads DTGVSQNPRHKITKRGQNVTFRCDPISEHNRLYWYRQTLGQGPEFLTYFQNEAQLEKSRLLSDRFSAERPKGSFSTLEIQRTEQGDSAMYLCASSFGQGLYEQYFGPGTRLTVT.

V and J are TRBV27 and TRBJ2-5; 9 nucleotides align to TRBD1. This CDR3 spans 14 amino acids. CDR1 and CDR2 (germline): MNHEY, SMNVEV (reference sequence). Losses at the gene ends were 5 bases for V and 6 bases for J; bases not matched to a gene: 7. CDR3 residues: CASSIGTGRQTQYF. The CDR3 DNA sequence: TGTGCCAGCAGTATAGGGACAGGGAGGCAGACCCAGTACTTC.

On this clone: A much larger clone sits a single nucleotide away, making a read error possible. Within the sample, other DNA sequences also encode this same CDR3. The V call is TRBV9, the J call TRBJ2-3; TRBD2 agrees at 11 bases. V trimming: 0 bases; J trimming: 3 bases; junction bases outside the gene matches: 0. CDR3 length: 15 amino acids. CDR1 SGDLS and CDR2 YYNGEE come from the germline V gene. CDR3 nucleotide sequence: TGTGCCAGCAGCGTAGGACTAGCGGGAACAGATACGCAGTATTTT. This codes for CASSVGLAGTDTQYF.

This clone was seen repeatedly, ten times or more. J is TRBJ1-5 and V is TRBV10-3; 7 bases agree with TRBD1. V trimming: 10 bases; J trimming: 2 bases; junction bases outside the gene matches: 8. The germline V gene has CDR1 ENHRY and CDR2 SYGVKD. This CDR3 is built from 14 residues. The CDR3 loop reads CATGDSERNQPQHF. The CDR3 DNA reads TGTGCCACCGGGGACAGTGAACGCAATCAGCCCCAGCATTTT.

CDR3 sequence (DNA): TGTGCCAGCAGCTTAGGGTTTTATGGCAGGGAGGACACTGAAGCTTTCTTT. It is translated as CASSLGFYGREDTEAFF. The chain employs TRBV7-2 and TRBJ1-1; D may be TRBD1 (5 bases). CDR3 length: 17 amino acids. Germline V gene sequence: CDR1 SGHTA, CDR2 FQGNSA. Between the trimmed V and J ends, which lost 1 base and 3 bases, there was a span of 18 bases. Looking up the rest from reference TRBV7-2 and TRBJ1-1 gives the full variable domain: GAGVSQSPSNKVTEKGKDVELRCDPISGHTALYWYRQSLGQGLEFLIYFQGNSAPDKSGLPSDRFSAERTGGSVSTLTIQRTQQEDSAVYLCASSLGFYGREDTEAFFGQGTRLTVV.

This clone showed up many times. The sample carries other DNA sequences with the same CDR3. The chain's CDR3 is CASTRTGGGYGYTF. The CDR3 nucleotides are TGTGCCAGCACCCGGACAGGGGGCGGGTATGGCTACACCTTC. The chain links TRBV28 to TRBJ1-2; 11 bases align to TRBD1. This CDR3 is built from 14 residues. Germline V CDR1 and CDR2: MDHEN, SYDVKM. The V gene end was trimmed by 7 bases and the J gene end by 5 bases; junction bases not matched to a gene: 6.

This clone was observed a few times. This sequence joins TRBV2 and TRBJ1-5; no definite D call. The CDR3 totals 15 residues. V lost 4 bases to trimming and J lost 1 base, with 11 bases between them. From germline, CDR1 is SNHLY and CDR2 FYNNEI. The CDR3 reads CASSVEGISNQPQHF. In DNA, the CDR3 is TGTGCCAGCAGTGTAGAAGGGATCAGCAATCAGCCCCAGCATTTT. Filled out from reference TRBV2 and TRBJ1-5, the complete variable domain reads EPEVTQTPSHQVTQMGQEVILRCVPISNHLYFYWYRQILGQKVEFLVSFYNNEISEKSEIFDDQFSVERPDGSNFTLKIRSTKLEDSAMYFCASSVEGISNQPQHFGDGTRLSIL.

Here the CDR3 reads CASSIDAGQGRDTQYF. Here the CDR3 DNA reads TGTGCCAGTAGTATAGATGCTGGTCAGGGGCGAGATACGCAGTATTTT. The V gene is TRBV19, the J gene TRBJ2-3, with TRBD1 as a possible D gene (6 bases). The V gene lost 0 bases and the J gene lost 5 bases, with 15 bases spanning the gap. CDR1 LNHDA and CDR2 SQIVND come from the germline V gene (reference sequence). The CDR3 contains 16 residues.

The chain recombines TRBV28 with TRBJ1-5; 10 nucleotides align to TRBD1. CDR1 and CDR2 (germline): MDHEN, SYDVKM. V lost 6 bases and J lost 4; bases outside the gene matches: 6. CDR3 length: 15 residues. Here the CDR3 reads CASRDRGELNQPQHF. Here the CDR3 DNA reads TGTGCCAGCAGGGACAGGGGGGAACTGAATCAGCCCCAGCATTTT.

This clone was observed once. CDR3 loop: CASSLAQGMETQYF. CDR3 bases: TGCGCCAGCAGCTTGGCCCAAGGGATGGAGACCCAGTACTTC. V and J are TRBV5-1 and TRBJ2-5; D is undetermined. The CDR3 has 14 residues. The germline V gene encodes CDR1 SGHRS and CDR2 YFSETQ. V was clipped by 0 bases and J by 5 bases, with 11 bases between them.

This clone occurred once. V gene TRBV18 combines with J gene TRBJ2-5; D is undetermined. The CDR3 is 14 amino acids. Germline V gene data show CDR1 as KGHSH and CDR2 as LQKENI. Trimming took off 0 bases at V and 4 bases at J, with 9 bases between the two ends. DNA of the CDR3: TGTGCCAGCTCACCACCAGTGGGTTCAGAGACCCAGTACTTC. It is translated as CASSPPVGSETQYF.

This clone was observed a handful of times. J is TRBJ2-7 and V is TRBV4-1, with TRBD1 identical over 9 bases. The CDR3 spans 14 residues. Looked up from germline, CDR1 is MGHRA and CDR2 is YSYEKL. The junction had 9 bases not matched to a gene; V was cut back by 2 bases and J by 10 bases. The CDR3, as DNA: TGCGCCAGCAGCCAAACCGGGACAGGGTCGAACCAGTACTTC. Protein sequence: CASSQTGTGSNQYF.

This chain uses TRBV6-1 with TRBJ2-3; 7 nucleotides match TRBD2. With 6 bases clipped from V and 1 base from J, the junction kept 4 bases outside the gene matches. This CDR3 comprises 14 residues. Germline V lookup: CDR1 MNHNS, CDR2 SASEGT. This CDR3 is CASRESGGTDTQYF. The CDR3 bases are TGTGCCAGCAGGGAGAGCGGGGGCACAGATACGCAGTATTTT.

CDR3 protein: CASSLAPSGRLQYF. The CDR3, as DNA: TGTGCCAGCAGCTTAGCGCCTAGCGGGAGACTTCAGTACTTC. The rearrangement joins TRBV11-2 to TRBJ2-7, with 10 nucleotides matching TRBD2. Unmatched junction bases numbered 7, after V lost 1 base and J lost 10 bases. CDR3 length: 14 residues. Germline V lookup: CDR1 SGHAT, CDR2 FQNNGV.

The rearrangement joins TRBV11-2 to TRBJ1-4, with D uncertain. CDR1 is SGHAT, CDR2 FQNNGV, per germline. V lost 5 bases to trimming and J lost 0 bases, with 16 bases between them. The CDR3 has 17 amino acids. The CDR3 sequence: CASSPGSFFATNEKLFF. CDR3 DNA sequence: TGTGCCAGCAGCCCCGGGTCCTTTTTTGCAACTAATGAAAAACTGTTTTTT.

V is TRBV30 and J is TRBJ1-6; D unresolved. Germline lookup yields CDR1 GTSNPN and CDR2 SVGIG (reference sequence). This CDR3 has 15 amino acids. With 6 bases removed from V and 0 bases from J, the gap between germline ends came to 12 bases. CDR3 nucleotides: TGTGCCTGCAGATCCCTCAGCTCCTATAATTCACCCCTCCACTTT. Translation: CACRSLSSYNSPLHF.

V gene TRBV5-1 combines with J gene TRBJ2-5; 7 nucleotides align to TRBD1. Germline CDR1 and CDR2: SGHRS and YFSETQ. The V segment lost 5 bases and the J segment 1 base; nucleotides outside the gene matches: 2. The length of the CDR3 is 13 residues. The CDR3 is CASRRDSQETQYF. As DNA, the CDR3 is TGCGCCAGCAGACGGGACAGCCAAGAGACCCAGTACTTC.

This sequence joins TRBV29-1 and TRBJ2-3; 7 nucleotides align to TRBD2. Per the germline V gene, CDR1 is SQVTM and CDR2 is ANQGSEA. V gave up 4 bases and J gave up 3 bases; unmatched junction bases: 10. The CDR3 sequence is 15 residues long. The CDR3 sequence: CSVGLATSPTDTQYF. In DNA, the CDR3 is TGCAGCGTTGGATTGGCGACTAGCCCTACAGATACGCAGTATTTT.

This chain connects TRBV6-6 to TRBJ1-5, with 7 nucleotides matching TRBD1. Trimming cost V 5 bases and J 0 bases; bases outside gene matches: 4. The CDR3 contains 15 residues. The germline gives CDR1 MNHNY, CDR2 SVGAGI (reference sequence). The CDR3 protein is CASSKGQISNQPQHF. The CDR3 DNA reads TGTGCCAGCAGTAAGGGACAGATTAGCAATCAGCCCCAGCATTTT.

The chain combines TRBV28 with TRBJ2-5; possibly TRBD1 or TRBD2 for D (5 bases each). This CDR3 has 15 residues. Trimming took 8 bases from V and 1 from J, leaving 17 bases between them. CDR1 is MDHEN, CDR2 SYDVKM, per germline. The CDR3 DNA follows: TGTGCCAGCCGAGGGGCGGCTTACCGCCAAGAGACCCAGTACTTC. Translation: CASRGAAYRQETQYF.

The V gene is TRBV7-8, the J gene TRBJ2-1, with 12 bases aligning to TRBD2. The CDR3 contains 19 residues. The germline gives CDR1 SGHVS, CDR2 FQNEAQ. V gave up 4 bases and J gave up 2 bases; unmatched junction bases: 12. The CDR3 DNA reads as TGTGCCAGCAGCTCACAGTCTAGCGGGAGGGCCCGCACCTACAATGAGCAGTTCTTC. Encoded protein: CASSSQSSGRARTYNEQFF.

The rearrangement uses TRBV2 and TRBJ1-2; D is uncertain. CDR3 length: 13 residues. V was cut by 7 bases and J by 6 bases, with 15 bases left in between. Germline V gene lookup returns CDR1 SNHLY and CDR2 FYNNEI. In nucleotides, the CDR3 is TGTGCCAGCACTCGAAATAGGGATAATGGCTACACCTTC. This translates into CASTRNRDNGYTF.

The chain recombines TRBV4-2 with TRBJ1-2; 11 bases map to TRBD1. CDR1 is LGHNA, CDR2 YNFKEQ, per germline. There are 20 residues in the CDR3. V was clipped by 0 bases and J by 4 bases; unmatched bases: 16. The CDR3 region has the DNA TGTGCCAGCAGCCAAGAGGGTCGTCGGACAGGGGGCTCGGGACCCTATGGCTACACCTTC. Translating gives CASSQEGRRTGGSGPYGYTF.

The rearrangement joins TRBV7-9 to TRBJ2-5; TRBD2 matches at 9 bases. The V segment lost 4 bases and the J segment 4 bases; nucleotides outside the gene matches: 7. Germline CDR1 reads SEHNR; CDR2 reads FQNEAQ (reference sequence). This CDR3 contains 15 residues. The CDR3 protein is CASSSAGGGIETQYF. The DNA of the CDR3 is TGTGCCAGCAGCTCAGCGGGAGGTGGTATAGAGACCCAGTACTTC. The variable domain in full, with the rest retrieved from reference TRBV7-9 and TRBJ2-5, is DTGVSQNPRHKITKRGQNVTFRCDPISEHNRLYWYRQTLGQGPEFLTYFQNEAQLEKSRLLSDRFSAERPKGSFSTLEIQRTEQGDSAMYLCASSSAGGGIETQYFGPGTRLLVL.

In its sample, this clone was seen a few times. The rearrangement joins TRBV28 to TRBJ1-5; no clear D. Per the germline V gene, CDR1 is MDHEN and CDR2 is SYDVKM. This CDR3 region has 13 residues. V was trimmed by 7 bases and J by 1 base, leaving 8 bases between them. This chain's CDR3 is CASKGRSNQPQHF. The CDR3 DNA follows: TGTGCCAGCAAGGGAAGAAGCAATCAGCCCCAGCATTTT.

The rearrangement links TRBV7-7 to TRBJ2-2; 7 positions agree with TRBD2. V lost 5 bases to trimming and J lost 5 bases; unmatched junction nucleotides: 11. This CDR3 is 16 amino acids long. The germline V gene has CDR1 SSHAT and CDR2 FNYEAQ (reference sequence). CDR3 amino acids: CASSPRGDLRTGELFF. In nucleotides, the CDR3 is TGTGCCAGCAGCCCTCGGGGGGACCTGAGGACCGGGGAGCTGTTTTTT.

CDR3 DNA: TGCGCCAGCAGCCGCCTAAGGGGACAGCTTAACTATGGCTACACCTTC. It yields the protein CASSRLRGQLNYGYTF. The genes are TRBV5-1 and TRBJ1-2, with 7 positions matching TRBD1. V shed 4 bases and J 1 base; nucleotides not matched to a gene: 10. CDR1 and CDR2 from the germline V gene are SGHRS and YFSETQ. The CDR3 has 16 residues.

This chain links TRBV6-5 with TRBJ2-7, with D maybe TRBD1 (5 bases). The CDR3 length is 10 residues. V dropped 8 bases and J dropped 6 bases, with 8 bases sitting between them. Germline V gene sequence: CDR1 MNHEY, CDR2 SVGAGI. CDR3 amino acids: CASDRIEQYF. CDR3 bases: TGTGCCAGCGACAGAATCGAGCAGTACTTC.

This chain connects TRBV19 to TRBJ2-1, with 10 bases matching TRBD2. The CDR3 has 19 residues. With V trimmed by 2 bases and J by 6 bases, 16 bases remained unmatched. The germline CDR1 and CDR2 sequences are LNHDA and SQIVND (reference sequence). CDR3 amino acids: CASSIIGLAGVAGSNEQFF. CDR3 sequence (DNA): TGTGCCAGTAGTATAATCGGCCTAGCGGGAGTGGCTGGGAGCAATGAGCAGTTCTTC.

The V gene is TRBV19, the J gene TRBJ2-1, with D possibly matching TRBD2 (6 bases). CDR3 length: 18 residues. V gave up 2 bases and J gave up 8 bases, with 25 bases separating them. CDR1 is LNHDA and CDR2 is SQIVND in the germline V gene (reference sequence). The CDR3 sequence: CASSIPLGSGISFDEQFF. Written as DNA, the CDR3 is TGTGCCAGTAGTATACCCCTTGGTAGCGGAATTAGCTTCGATGAGCAGTTCTTC.